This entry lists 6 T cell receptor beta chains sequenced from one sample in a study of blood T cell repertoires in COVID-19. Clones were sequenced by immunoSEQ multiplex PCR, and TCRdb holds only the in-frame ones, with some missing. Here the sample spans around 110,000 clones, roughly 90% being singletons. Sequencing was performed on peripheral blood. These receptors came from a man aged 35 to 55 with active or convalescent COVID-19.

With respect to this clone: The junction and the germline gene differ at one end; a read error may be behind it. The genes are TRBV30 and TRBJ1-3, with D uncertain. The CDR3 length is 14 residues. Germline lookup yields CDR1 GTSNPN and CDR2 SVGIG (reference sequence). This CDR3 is CARSGGVSGNTIYF. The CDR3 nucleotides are TGTGCCCGGAGCGGAGGAGTCTCTGGAAACACCATATATTTT.

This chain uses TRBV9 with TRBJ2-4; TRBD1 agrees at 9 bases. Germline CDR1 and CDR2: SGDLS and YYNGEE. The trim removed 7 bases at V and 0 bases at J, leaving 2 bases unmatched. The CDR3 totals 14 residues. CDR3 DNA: TGTGCCAGCGGGACAGGGATAGCCAAAAACATTCAGTACTTC. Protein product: CASGTGIAKNIQYF.

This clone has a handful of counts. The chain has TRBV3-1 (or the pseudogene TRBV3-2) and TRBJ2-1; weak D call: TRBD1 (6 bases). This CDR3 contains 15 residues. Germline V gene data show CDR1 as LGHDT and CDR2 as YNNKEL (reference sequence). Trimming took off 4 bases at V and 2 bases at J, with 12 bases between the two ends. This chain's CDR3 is CASSRREGAYNEQFF. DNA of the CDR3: TGTGCCAGCAGCCGGCGAGAGGGGGCCTACAATGAGCAGTTCTTC.

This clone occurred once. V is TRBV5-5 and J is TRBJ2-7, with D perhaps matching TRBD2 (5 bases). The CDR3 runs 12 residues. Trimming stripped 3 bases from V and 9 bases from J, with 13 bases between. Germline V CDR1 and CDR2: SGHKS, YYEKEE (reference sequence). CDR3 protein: CASSSGAGGQYF. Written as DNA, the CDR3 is TGTGCCAGCAGCTCAGGCGCCGGAGGGCAGTACTTC.

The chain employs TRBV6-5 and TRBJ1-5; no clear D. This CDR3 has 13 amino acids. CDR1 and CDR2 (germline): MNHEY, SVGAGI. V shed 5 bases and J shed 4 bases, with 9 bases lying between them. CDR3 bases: TGTGCCAGCAGTCCACAGCATAATCAGCCCCAGCATTTT. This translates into CASSPQHNQPQHF.

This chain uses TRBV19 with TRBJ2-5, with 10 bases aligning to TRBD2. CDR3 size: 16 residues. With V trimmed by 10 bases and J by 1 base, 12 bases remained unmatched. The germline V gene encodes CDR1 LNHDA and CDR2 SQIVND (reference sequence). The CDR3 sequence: CATKPRTSGPQETQYF. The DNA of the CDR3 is TGTGCCACCAAACCGAGGACTAGCGGACCCCAAGAGACCCAGTACTTC.